This is a list of T cell receptor beta chains from one sample in a study of graft-versus-host responses after intestinal transplantation. The repertoire was sequenced with immunoSEQ multiplex PCR; TCRdb's copy has only in-frame clones and lacks some. Found here are about 15,000 clones, less than 40% of them singletons; the top ten hold roughly 2.8%. The starting material was alloreactive CD8+ T cells from a mixed lymphocyte reaction culture, obtained before intestinal transplant. These receptors originate from a human patient who received an intestinal transplant. CDR3s include the opening cysteine and the closing phenylalanine or tryptophan. D genes are given only for firm matches. Where a row states a size, it is once, few, many or the class of an expanded clone; other rows omit it.

CDR3 protein	CDR3 DNA	D gene	V gene	J gene	clone size	CDR3 length
CASSLMAANTGELFF	TGTGCCAGCAGTTTAATGGCAGCGAACACCGGGGAGCTGTTTTTT	NA	TRBV28	TRBJ2-2	NA	15
CASSLEGDSYEQYF	TGTGCCAGCAGCTTGGAGGGGGATTCCTACGAGCAGTACTTC	NA	TRBV5-4	TRBJ2-7	NA	14
CATSSRILYQETQYF	TGTGCCACCAGCAGCCGTATTCTGTACCAAGAGACCCAGTACTTC	NA	TRBV15	TRBJ2-5	NA	15
CASSVNIDGNEQFF	TGTGCCAGCAGCGTAAACATCGACGGCAATGAGCAGTTCTTC	NA	TRBV9	TRBJ2-1	NA	14
CASRLWGEGGTGELFF	TGTGCCAGCCGCTTATGGGGGGAGGGGGGAACCGGGGAGCTGTTTTTT	NA	TRBV7-8	TRBJ2-2	few	16
CASSLVGTKTGELFF	TGTGCCAGCAGCTTAGTAGGGACAAAGACCGGGGAGCTGTTTTTT	NA	TRBV11-3	TRBJ2-2	NA	15
CASSQDPTSRSYNEQFF	TGTGCCAGCAGCCAAGACCCGACTAGCCGGTCCTACAATGAGCAGTTCTTC	TRBD2	TRBV14	TRBJ2-1	NA	17
CASSTGLGGSYGYTF	TGTGCCAGCAGTACTGGCCTGGGCGGGAGCTATGGCTACACCTTC	NA	TRBV6-5	TRBJ1-2	medium-sized	15
CASSLALSEKLFF	TGTGCCAGCAGCTTAGCGTTAAGTGAAAAACTGTTTTTT	NA	TRBV11-3	TRBJ1-4	NA	13
CASSFHRLPNYGYTF	TGCGCCAGCAGCTTCCACAGATTACCTAACTATGGCTACACCTTC	NA	TRBV5-1	TRBJ1-2	few	15
CASSLETQETQYF	TGTGCCAGCAGCTTAGAGACACAAGAGACCCAGTACTTC	NA	TRBV11-2	TRBJ2-5	once	13
CASSQEGRGSGELFF	TGCGCCAGCAGCCAAGAGGGTCGGGGATCCGGGGAGCTGTTTTTT	NA	TRBV4-1	TRBJ2-2	NA	15
CASSPDRGDSYEQYF	TGTGCCAGCAGTCCCGACAGGGGCGATTCCTACGAGCAGTACTTC	TRBD1	TRBV28	TRBJ2-7	NA	15
CASSVGDRVAGYTF	TGTGCCAGCAGCGTAGGTGACCGCGTAGCGGGCTACACCTTC	NA	TRBV9	TRBJ1-2	medium-sized	14
CAISESGYEQYF	TGTGCCATCAGTGAGTCGGGCTACGAGCAGTACTTC	NA	TRBV10-3	TRBJ2-7	NA	12
CASSESGRFTDTQYF	TGTGCCAGCAGTGAGAGCGGGAGGTTTACAGATACGCAGTATTTT	TRBD2	TRBV2	TRBJ2-3	NA	15
CSGEVAASSYNEQFF	TGCAGCGGGGAGGTAGCGGCTAGCTCCTACAATGAGCAGTTCTTC	NA	TRBV29-1	TRBJ2-1	NA	15
CASSLPSGNEQFF	TGTGCCAGCAGCTTGCCTAGCGGGAATGAGCAGTTCTTC	TRBD2	TRBV5-6	TRBJ2-1	medium-sized	13
CASIHIRGQAFF	TGTGCCAGCATCCACATCAGGGGCCAGGCTTTCTTT	NA	TRBV6-5	TRBJ1-1	NA	12
CASSDGSSEDTQYF	TGTGCCAGCAGTGACGGGAGTAGCGAAGATACGCAGTATTTT	NA	TRBV6-1	TRBJ2-3	NA	14
CASSPPPGAPYEQYF	TGTGCCAGCTCACCACCGCCCGGGGCACCCTACGAGCAGTACTTC	NA	TRBV18	TRBJ2-7	NA	15
CASSFRGAPGELFF	TGCGCCAGCAGCTTCCGGGGGGCCCCCGGGGAGCTGTTTTTT	NA	TRBV5-1	TRBJ2-2	once	14
CASRGLEQGYTF	TGCGCCAGCAGGGGACTCGAACAAGGCTACACCTTC	NA	TRBV4-3	TRBJ1-2	few	12
CASSPLSGSGTDTQYF	TGTGCCAGCAGCCCCCTTAGCGGGAGTGGCACAGATACGCAGTATTTT	TRBD2	TRBV27	TRBJ2-3	NA	16
CASSEIGGTGPQHF	TGTGCCAGCAGTGAAATCGGCGGAACGGGGCCCCAGCATTTT	NA	TRBV6-1	TRBJ1-5	NA	14
CASRSYTGELFF	TGCGCCAGCAGATCGTACACCGGGGAGCTGTTTTTT	NA	TRBV10-2	TRBJ2-2	medium-sized	12
CASSLAGTGSIETQYF	TGTGCCAGCAGCTTGGCCGGGACAGGGTCCATAGAGACCCAGTACTTC	TRBD1	TRBV5-6	TRBJ2-5	NA	16
CASSRPGLAGGLEQYF	TGCGCCAGCAGCCGTCCGGGACTAGCGGGGGGGCTCGAGCAGTACTTC	TRBD2	TRBV4-1	TRBJ2-7	few	16
CASSKALLAGGVNEQFF	TGTGCCAGCAGCAAAGCGCTTCTAGCGGGGGGGGTGAATGAGCAGTTCTTC	NA	TRBV21-1	TRBJ2-1	few	17
CASSYSTVSYNSPLHF	TGTGCCAGCAGTTACTCGACTGTTTCCTATAATTCACCCCTCCACTTT	NA	TRBV6-5	TRBJ1-6	NA	16
CASSEPPDTQYF	TGCGCCAGCAGTGAGCCCCCAGATACGCAGTATTTT	NA	TRBV10-2	TRBJ2-3	few	12
CASSLETGGNEKLFF	TGTGCCAGCAGCTTAGAGACAGGGGGTAATGAAAAACTGTTTTTT	TRBD1	TRBV4-2	TRBJ1-4	medium-sized	15
CASSLRVDQETQYF	TGTGCCAGCAGTTTAAGGGTTGACCAAGAGACCCAGTACTTC	NA	TRBV28	TRBJ2-5	few	14
CASSEEGGLTYEQYF	TGTGCCAGCAGTGAAGAAGGGGGCCTCACCTACGAGCAGTACTTC	TRBD1	TRBV2	TRBJ2-7	NA	15
CATLGATTDTQYF	TGTGCCACCCTTGGGGCTACCACAGATACGCAGTATTTT	NA	TRBV2	TRBJ2-3	NA	13
CASSPLLETQYF	TGTGCCAGCTCACCACTACTGGAGACCCAGTACTTC	NA	TRBV18	TRBJ2-5	few	12
CASSYLDIQETQYF	TGTGCCAGCAGTTACTTGGACATCCAAGAGACCCAGTACTTC	NA	TRBV6-6	TRBJ2-5	NA	14
CATSRVFRGDEQYF	TGTGCCACCAGCAGAGTATTCAGGGGCGACGAGCAGTACTTC	NA	TRBV15	TRBJ2-7	few	14
CASSLVGRGNYGYTF	TGTGCCAGCAGCTTAGTCGGCAGGGGTAACTATGGCTACACCTTC	NA	TRBV11-2	TRBJ1-2	NA	15